The clone carrying this TCR beta chain was counted only a few times. These data come from a study of early T cells in non-severe SARS-CoV-2 infection. Germline V gene sequence: CDR1 SEHNR, CDR2 FQNEAQ (reference sequence). V lost 5 bases, J lost 3 bases, and 14 bases lay in between. This CDR3 contains 15 residues. The library protocol tagged individual cDNA molecules with unique molecular identifiers. From the 5' RACE reads, TCRdb called clonotypes with MiXCR, one entry per CDR3 protein. The repertoire has some 120,000 distinct CDR3 sequences, under 15% of them found once; the top ten carry 20% to 25%.

Specimen: whole blood. The chain has TRBV7-9 and TRBJ2-1; no firm D call. The TCR sequence derives from an adult who was a healthcare worker with PCR-confirmed SARS-CoV-2 infection or an uninfected control (not recorded which). Here the CDR3 DNA reads TGTGCCAGCAGCCCTTTAGGGATTTACTACAATGAGCAGTTCTTC. Its protein is CASSPLGIYYNEQFF.